Below are 11 T cell receptor beta chains sequenced from a single sample in a study of beta chain features in type 1 diabetes. The study reverse transcribed the entire isolated RNA, so it sequenced expressed TCRB transcripts. Method: immunoSEQ multiplex PCR; TCRdb's copy keeps in-frame clones and lacks some. The sample lists 130,000 to 150,000 clones, under 60% occurring once. Sample: Tregs from blood. These receptors were collected from a man between 18 and 29 years old in good health.

This clone was seen a handful of times. This chain connects TRBV5-1 to TRBJ1-5; tentatively, D is TRBD1 (6 bases). Looked up from germline, CDR1 is SGHRS and CDR2 is YFSETQ. The CDR3 consists of 15 residues. Trimming shortened V by 4 bases and J by 2 bases, and 13 bases separated the two germline ends. CDR3 in DNA: TGCGCCAGCAGCCCCGAGGGGGGGGGCAATCAGCCCCAGCATTTT. Translation: CASSPEGGGNQPQHF.

This clone was observed a handful of times. The gene calls are TRBV21-1 and TRBJ2-7; TRBD2 is the table's D call, not checked against the DNA. TRBV21-1 is a documented pseudogene. There are 21 residues in the CDR3. CDR3 nucleotides: TGTGCCATAGCGTACCCAGTGTGTGAGACTAGCGGGAGGGCTCTTTCCTACGAGCAGTACTTC. Translated: CAIAYPVCETSGRALSYEQYF.

The genes are TRBV7-2 and TRBJ2-7; 9 bases are a match to TRBD1. With V trimmed by 1 base and J by 6 bases, 4 bases remained unmatched. Germline CDR1 SGHTA, CDR2 FQGNSA. The CDR3 totals 14 residues. The CDR3 nucleotides read TGTGCCAGCAGCTTAGTTGGACAGGGGAGCGAGCAGTACTTC. This sequence encodes CASSLVGQGSEQYF.

This sequence joins TRBV6-5 and TRBJ2-2; 10 bases are a match to TRBD1. The CDR3 covers 14 residues. The V and J ends lost 5 bases and 8 bases, in that order; junction bases with no gene match: 5. Germline V lookup: CDR1 MNHEY, CDR2 SVGAGI. DNA of the CDR3: TGTGCCAGCAGTAGACAGGGGGCCTTAGGGGAGCTGTTTTTT. It encodes CASSRQGALGELFF.

The chain has TRBV6-1 and TRBJ1-2; D remains unclear. This CDR3 has 12 amino acids. CDR1 and CDR2 (germline): MNHNS, SASEGT. V was clipped by 2 bases and J by 2 bases, with 3 bases between them. CDR3 in amino acids: CASSEQNYGYTF. The CDR3 nucleotides read TGTGCCAGCAGTGAACAGAACTATGGCTACACCTTC.

The chain has TRBV7-3 and TRBJ2-5; D gene uncertain. CDR3 length: 13 amino acids. The V gene's germline CDR1 is SGHTA and CDR2 FQGTGA. V lost 3 bases and J 8 bases, leaving 13 bases between the germline ends. The CDR3 bases are TGTGCCAGCAGCTTCCTCCCTTCGACAACCCAGTACTTC. Residues: CASSFLPSTTQYF.

The chain has TRBV7-2 and TRBJ2-2; 10 nucleotides align to TRBD2. The V gene end was trimmed by 2 bases and the J gene end by 0 bases; junction bases not matched to a gene: 6. The CDR3 loop spans 18 amino acids. CDR1 SGHTA and CDR2 FQGNSA come from the germline V gene. The CDR3 DNA sequence: TGTGCCAGCAGCTTACGGTGGCTAGCGGGAGCGAACACCGGGGAGCTGTTTTTT. Its protein is CASSLRWLAGANTGELFF. Combining the CDR3 with reference TRBV7-2 and TRBJ2-2 gives the whole variable domain GAGVSQSPSNKVTEKGKDVELRCDPISGHTALYWYRQSLGQGLEFLIYFQGNSAPDKSGLPSDRFSAERTGGSVSTLTIQRTQQEDSAVYLCASSLRWLAGANTGELFFGEGSRLTVL.

This clone was counted between two and nine times. The chain combines TRBV9 with TRBJ2-3, with 7 bases fitting TRBD1. The CDR3 is made up of 15 amino acids. Germline V gene sequence: CDR1 SGDLS, CDR2 YYNGEE. The junction had 10 bases not matched to a gene; V was cut back by 3 bases and J by 6 bases. CDR3 nucleotide sequence: TGTGCCAGCAGCGCCGACCTCGGGACAGTTGATACGCAGTATTTT. It is translated as CASSADLGTVDTQYF.

The V gene is TRBV29-1, the J gene TRBJ2-4, with D possibly TRBD1 on 5 matching bases. The CDR3 is 14 amino acids. Germline CDR1 is SQVTM and CDR2 is ANQGSEA. Trimming left V 7 bases short and J 3 bases short, with 16 bases between. The CDR3 here is CSAKLGAVKNIQYF. CDR3 bases: TGCAGCGCCAAGCTAGGGGCCGTCAAAAACATTCAGTACTTC. The variable domain in full, with the rest retrieved from reference TRBV29-1 and TRBJ2-4, is SAVISQKPSRDICQRGTSLTIQCQVDSQVTMMFWYRQQPGQSLTLIATANQGSEATYESGFVIDKFPISRPNLTFSTLTVSNMSPEDSSIYLCSAKLGAVKNIQYFGAGTRLSVL.

About this clone: Relative to the germline gene, one junction end is altered; a read error may explain this. CDR3 sequence reads: CSVEARQGRGRNTEELFF. In nucleotides, the CDR3 is TGCAGCGTTGAAGCGAGACAGGGCCGAGGGAGGAACACCGAGGAGCTGTTTTTT. The rearrangement joins TRBV29-1 to TRBJ2-2, with D tentatively TRBD1 (7 bases). CDR1 SQVTM and CDR2 ANQGSEA come from the germline V gene. This CDR3 has 18 residues.

This sequence joins TRBV9 and TRBJ2-5; D call uncertain. Germline assignment: CDR1 SGDLS and CDR2 YYNGEE. Trimming cost V 4 bases and J 0 bases, with 13 bases left between them. CDR3 length: 15 amino acids. The CDR3 region is CASSYQAGHQETQYF. In DNA form, the CDR3 reads TGTGCCAGCAGCTACCAGGCAGGCCACCAAGAGACCCAGTACTTC.